The 23 T cell receptor beta chains reported below all come from one sample, sequenced in a study of response to subunit inactivated influenza vaccine. A single record per CDR3 protein comes from TCRdb applying MiXCR to the RT-PCR reads. The table lists 700,000 to 900,000 distinct CDR3 sequences, less than 25% of them singletons. The sequences come from PBMCs from blood, collected 4 to 6 days after vaccination. These receptors were collected from a man in his fifties or sixties who received an inactivated influenza vaccine.

In its sample, this clonotype was seen many times. The chain has TRBV21-1 and TRBJ2-7. TRBV21-1 represents a pseudogene. The CDR3 sequence is 12 residues long. CDR3 loop: CASSDVLYEQYF. The CDR3 bases are TGTGCCAGCAGCGACGTTTTATACGAGCAGTACTTC.

This clonotype showed up just a few times. V is TRBV2 and J is TRBJ2-7, with D perhaps TRBD2 (5 bases). The length of the CDR3 is 14 residues. The germline V gene encodes CDR1 SNHLY and CDR2 FYNNEI. The V gene lost 3 bases and the J gene lost 0 bases, with 9 bases spanning the gap. DNA for the CDR3: TGTGCCAGCAGTGACGGGATCATCTCCTACGAGCAGTACTTC. Encoded protein: CASSDGIISYEQYF.

The rearrangement joins TRBV5-6 to TRBJ2-1, with D maybe TRBD2 (5 bases). Germline loops: CDR1 SGHDT, CDR2 YYEEEE. The CDR3 runs 11 residues. V dropped 6 bases and J dropped 8 bases, with 9 bases sitting between them. The DNA for the CDR3 is TGTGCCAGCAACTGGGAGTATGAGCAGTTCTTC. This sequence encodes CASNWEYEQFF. Full variable domain (remainder filled in from reference TRBV5-6 and TRBJ2-1): DAGVTQSPTHLIKTRGQQVTLRCSPKSGHDTVSWYQQALGQGPQFIFQYYEEEERQRGNFPDRFSGHQFPNYSSELNVNALLLGDSALYLCASNWEYEQFFGPGTRLTVL.

V and J are TRBV11-3 and TRBJ2-3, with D uncertain. V was trimmed by 0 bases and J by 4 bases, leaving 8 bases between them. This CDR3 has 14 amino acids. The germline CDR1 and CDR2 sequences are SGHNT and YENEEA. The CDR3 spells CASSLDRWADTQYF. For the CDR3, the DNA is TGTGCCAGCAGCTTAGATCGTTGGGCAGATACGCAGTATTTT.

The rearrangement links TRBV5-6 to TRBJ2-1, with D possibly called TRBD1 or TRBD2 (5 bases each). Germline V gene data show CDR1 as SGHDT and CDR2 as YYEEEE. The CDR3 length is 15 residues. Trimming cost V 4 bases and J 2 bases, with 13 bases left between them. This chain's CDR3 is CASSPDMGAYNEQFF. DNA of the CDR3: TGTGCCAGCAGCCCGGACATGGGGGCCTACAATGAGCAGTTCTTC.

The table lists this clonotype with a few counts. This rearrangement joins TRBV6-1 to TRBJ1-6, with D perhaps matching TRBD1 (5 bases). From germline, CDR1 is MNHNS and CDR2 SASEGT. This CDR3 has 16 residues. V shed 0 bases and J shed 7 bases, with 13 bases lying between them. Here the CDR3 reads CASSEAQGRRNSPLHF. CDR3 coding DNA: TGTGCCAGCAGTGAAGCGCAGGGAAGAAGGAATTCACCCCTCCACTTT.

V usage is TRBV20-1 and J usage is TRBJ2-5; D ambiguous. The CDR3 totals 14 residues. The germline CDR1 and CDR2 sequences are DFQATT and SNEGSKA (reference sequence). Trimming took off 3 bases at V and 1 base at J, with 12 bases between the two ends. CDR3 region: CSARQAYGQETQYF. CDR3 nucleotide sequence: TGCAGTGCTAGGCAGGCTTACGGCCAAGAGACCCAGTACTTC.

The chain recombines TRBV15 with TRBJ2-5; a weak D match, TRBD2 (5 bases). Germline V gives CDR1 LNHNV, CDR2 YYDKDF (reference sequence). CDR3 size: 15 residues. V was shortened by 0 bases and J by 5 bases, with 13 bases between the two germline ends. CDR3 sequence reads: CATSRDYGILETQYF. DNA for the CDR3: TGTGCCACCAGCAGAGATTACGGGATCCTGGAGACCCAGTACTTC.

In this sample, this clonotype turned up a few times. This chain uses TRBV6-6 with TRBJ2-2; tentative D call: TRBD1 (6 bases). CDR3 length: 13 residues. Trimming took 8 bases from V and 6 from J, leaving 13 bases between them. The V gene's germline CDR1 is MNHNY and CDR2 SVGAGI (reference sequence). In DNA, the CDR3 is TGTGCCAGCCGAACCCCAGGGGCCGGGGAGCTGTTTTTT. Translation: CASRTPGAGELFF.

The rearrangement links TRBV3-1 to TRBJ2-3; the D gene is possibly TRBD2 (6 bases). The CDR3 spans 13 residues. The germline V gene encodes CDR1 LGHDT and CDR2 YNNKEL (reference sequence). Between the trimmed V and J ends, which lost 2 bases and 6 bases, there was a span of 9 bases. The CDR3 is CASSQMGGDTQYF. In nucleotides, the CDR3 is TGTGCCAGCAGCCAAATGGGGGGTGATACGCAGTATTTT.

The sample holds many counts of this clonotype. V usage is TRBV12-3 or TRBV12-4 and J usage is TRBJ2-7; TRBD1 aligns across 8 bases. This CDR3 is 16 amino acids long. The trim removed 7 bases at V and 4 bases at J, leaving 15 bases unmatched. The CDR3 here is CASTRGAQGARYEQYF. CDR3 in DNA: TGTGCCAGCACCAGAGGGGCTCAGGGGGCAAGGTACGAGCAGTACTTC.

This clonotype was seen many times. The chain is built from TRBV9 and TRBJ2-5; TRBD2 matches at 8 bases. V dropped 0 bases and J dropped 5; count of bases not matched to a gene: 9. CDR1 SGDLS and CDR2 YYNGEE come from the germline V gene. The CDR3 consists of 16 residues. The DNA for the CDR3 is TGTGCCAGCAGCGTAGCCCCAGCGGGAGTTCACGAGACCCAGTACTTC. Translating it yields CASSVAPAGVHETQYF.

J is TRBJ2-1 and V is TRBV10-3; D perhaps matches TRBD2 (6 bases). In germline, CDR1 is ENHRY, CDR2 SYGVKD. V shed 4 bases and J shed 10 bases, with 14 bases lying between them. This CDR3 spans 13 amino acids. The CDR3, as DNA: TGTGCCATCAGTGTTAATGGGAGGAACGAGCAGTTCTTC. Its protein is CAISVNGRNEQFF.

The chain is built from TRBV6-2 or TRBV6-3 and TRBJ2-4, with TRBD1 identical over 7 bases. The CDR3 consists of 15 residues. Germline V lookup: CDR1 MNHEY, CDR2 SVGEGT. Trimming cost V 6 bases and J 0 bases; bases outside gene matches: 5. The CDR3 reads CASSTGAIAKNIQYF. CDR3 coding DNA: TGTGCCAGCAGCACAGGGGCCATAGCCAAAAACATTCAGTACTTC.

This clonotype was seen only a few times. The chain couples TRBV11-2 to TRBJ1-5; no definite D call. Germline V gene data show CDR1 as SGHAT and CDR2 as FQNNGV. CDR3 length: 15 residues. V was trimmed by 5 bases and J by 4 bases, leaving 15 bases between them. CDR3 nucleotides: TGTGCCAGCAGCCGGATGCCAGGTGATAATCAGCCCCAGCATTTT. It translates to CASSRMPGDNQPQHF.

This clonotype was counted between two and nine times. The V call is TRBV20-1, the J call TRBJ2-7; 9 bases map to TRBD1. V trimming: 3 bases; J trimming: 5 bases; junction bases outside the gene matches: 8. This CDR3 is built from 14 residues. CDR1 and CDR2 (germline): DFQATT, SNEGSKA (reference sequence). The CDR3 coding sequence is TGCAGTGCTAGGGCCCGGGACAGGGTCAACGAGCAGTACTTC. Amino acid sequence: CSARARDRVNEQYF.

This clonotype was counted many times. The CDR3 nucleotides read TGTGCCAGCAGCCCAGGACTAGCGGGACGCGAGCAGTACTTC. The encoded protein is CASSPGLAGREQYF. V gene TRBV7-2 combines with J gene TRBJ2-7; 12 positions agree with TRBD2. The CDR3 has 14 amino acids. Trimming at V came to 5 bases and at J to 6 bases, leaving 5 bases not matched to a gene. Per germline, CDR1 SGHTA and CDR2 FQGNSA.

This rearrangement joins TRBV20-1 to TRBJ2-4; 7 positions agree with TRBD1. The junction had 2 bases not matched to a gene; V was cut back by 6 bases and J by 3 bases. The CDR3 runs 12 residues. The germline V gene encodes CDR1 DFQATT and CDR2 SNEGSKA (reference sequence). In DNA, the CDR3 is TGCAGTGCCTGGGACAGCAAAAACATTCAGTACTTC. Protein product: CSAWDSKNIQYF.

CDR3 region: CASSYSWRGVSYEQYF. For the CDR3, the DNA is TGTGCCAGCAGTTATTCCTGGCGGGGGGTGTCCTACGAGCAGTACTTC. J is TRBJ2-7 and V is TRBV6-5; 8 bases match TRBD2. The CDR3 sequence is 16 residues long. Germline V gene lookup returns CDR1 MNHEY and CDR2 SVGAGI. V was pared by 3 bases and J by 1 base, with 8 bases of the junction left unmatched.

The chain carries TRBV6-2 or TRBV6-3 and TRBJ1-5; tentative D call: TRBD1 (6 bases). There are 15 residues in the CDR3. Germline values: CDR1 MNHEY, CDR2 SVGEGT. Trimming shortened V by 3 bases and J by 0 bases, and 9 bases separated the two germline ends. This CDR3 reads CASSYGGHSNQPQHF. The CDR3 region has the DNA TGTGCCAGCAGTTATGGGGGACATAGCAATCAGCCCCAGCATTTT.

The rearrangement joins TRBV20-1 to TRBJ2-3; 10 bases agree with TRBD2. Germline V CDR1 and CDR2: DFQATT, SNEGSKA (reference sequence). The CDR3 length is 14 residues. J lost 6 bases, V lost 4 bases, and 7 bases had no gene match. In nucleotides, the CDR3 is TGCAGTGCTATCGAGCGGGAGGGGGTGGATACGCAGTATTTT. Amino acid sequence: CSAIEREGVDTQYF.

The V gene is TRBV27, the J gene TRBJ2-2; D possibly uses TRBD1 or TRBD2 (7 bases each). The germline V gene has CDR1 MNHEY and CDR2 SMNVEV (reference sequence). The CDR3 extends over 13 amino acids. Trimming took off 8 bases at V and 6 bases at J, with 13 bases between the two ends. DNA of the CDR3: TGTGCCAGCGCCCAGGGGGGGGCCGGGGAGCTGTTTTTT. Its protein is CASAQGGAGELFF.

This chain connects TRBV4-3 to TRBJ1-5, with TRBD1 matching over 8 bases. CDR3 length equals 17 residues. Germline CDR1 and CDR2: LGHNA and YSLEER. J gave up 7 bases and V 0 bases, and 11 bases lay outside the gene matches. CDR3 bases: TGCGCCAGCAGCCAAGACCATCTTGGACAGGGAATGCAGCCCCAGCATTTT. Translation gives CASSQDHLGQGMQPQHF.